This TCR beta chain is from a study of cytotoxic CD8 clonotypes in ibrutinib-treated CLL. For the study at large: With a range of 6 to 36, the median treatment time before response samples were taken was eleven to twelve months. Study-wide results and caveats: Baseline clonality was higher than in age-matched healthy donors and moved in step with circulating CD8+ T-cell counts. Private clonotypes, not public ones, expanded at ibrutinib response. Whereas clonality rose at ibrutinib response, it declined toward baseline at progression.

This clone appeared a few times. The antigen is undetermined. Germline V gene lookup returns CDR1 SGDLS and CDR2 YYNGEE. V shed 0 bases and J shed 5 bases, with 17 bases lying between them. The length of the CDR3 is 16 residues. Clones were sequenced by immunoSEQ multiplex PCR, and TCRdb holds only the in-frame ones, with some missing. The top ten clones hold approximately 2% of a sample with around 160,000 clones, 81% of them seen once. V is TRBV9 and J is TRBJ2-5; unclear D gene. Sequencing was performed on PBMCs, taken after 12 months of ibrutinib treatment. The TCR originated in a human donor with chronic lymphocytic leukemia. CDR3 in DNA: TGTGCCAGCAGCGTAGGAATTGGGATGGTAAGCGAGACCCAGTACTTC. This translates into CASSVGIGMVSETQYF.